Below, 7 T cell receptor beta chains from the same sample are listed, as sequenced in a study of cytomegalovirus exposure and HLA in healthy donors. Researchers ran the PCR with 60 Vbeta and 13 Jbeta primers. Some clones are missing from TCRdb's copy, which holds only in-frame ones; the method was immunoSEQ multiplex PCR. The listing contains around 140,000 clones. The source material was PBMCs. The source is a woman between 40 and 55 years old in good health and CMV-seronegative.

The J gene is TRBJ2-7, the V gene TRBV28; 12 nucleotides match TRBD2. The CDR3 contains 16 residues. Germline loops: CDR1 MDHEN, CDR2 SYDVKM. The V gene end was trimmed by 6 bases and the J gene end by 7 bases; junction bases not matched to a gene: 13. The CDR3 DNA is TGTGCCAGCAGGAACGCCGGGGGGACTAGCGGGCTGGAGCAGTACTTC. Protein: CASRNAGGTSGLEQYF.

The chain couples TRBV9 to TRBJ1-2; 9 positions agree with TRBD1. The V segment lost 2 bases and the J segment 6 bases; nucleotides outside the gene matches: 5. The CDR3 runs 14 residues. Per the germline V gene, CDR1 is SGDLS and CDR2 is YYNGEE. The CDR3 is CASSVGTGSDGYTF. The CDR3 DNA reads as TGTGCCAGCAGCGTCGGGACAGGGTCGGATGGCTACACCTTC.

The chain joins TRBV28 to TRBJ1-2, with D perhaps TRBD1 (5 bases). The CDR3 has 15 amino acids. The germline V and J ends were trimmed by 0 bases and 2 bases, with 10 bases remaining between them. In germline, CDR1 is MDHEN, CDR2 SYDVKM. CDR3 protein: CASSLWAGQNYGYTF. The DNA for the CDR3 is TGTGCCAGCAGTTTATGGGCCGGACAAAACTATGGCTACACCTTC.

The V and J genes are TRBV18 and TRBJ1-4; D gene ambiguous. The CDR3 has 13 amino acids. V was pared by 0 bases and J by 5 bases, with 4 bases between. The V gene's germline CDR1 is KGHSH and CDR2 LQKENI. CDR3 DNA: TGTGCCAGCTCACCACCAGAGAATGAAAAACTGTTTTTT. This gives the protein CASSPPENEKLFF.

The rearrangement links TRBV5-8 to TRBJ2-5, with 10 nucleotides matching TRBD1. Trimming removed 4 bases from V and 3 bases from J; junction bases left unmatched: 3. The germline V gene encodes CDR1 SGHTS and CDR2 YDEGEE. This CDR3 is built from 14 residues. The CDR3, as DNA: TGTGCCAGCAGCCCCGGGACAGGGGAAGAGACCCAGTACTTC. This translates into CASSPGTGEETQYF.

V is TRBV5-4 and J is TRBJ2-7; 9 nucleotides align to TRBD2. The CDR3 totals 14 residues. Germline V lookup: CDR1 SGHNT, CDR2 YYREEE (reference sequence). V dropped 7 bases and J dropped 6; count of bases not matched to a gene: 11. The CDR3 bases are TGTGCCAGCCGGTGGGCGGGGGGGCCCCTCGAGCAGTACTTC. Protein product: CASRWAGGPLEQYF.

CDR3 sequence (DNA): TGTGCCAGCACCGCGGCAATGGGTTTGAACACTGAAGCTTTCTTT. Translated, it gives CASTAAMGLNTEAFF. V usage is TRBV9 and J usage is TRBJ1-1, with D unresolved. CDR1 and CDR2 (germline): SGDLS, YYNGEE. V shed 6 bases and J shed 0 bases, with 15 bases lying between them. The CDR3 runs to 15 residues.